The entry that follows covers one TCR beta chain sequence. As yet, its antigen is unknown. This sample was included in a study of T cell responses to AZD1222 COVID-19 vaccine. Broader study findings: CD4 TCRs linked to vaccination spanned spike, dominating at 160-218 and 743-854. White British people made up most donors, females outnumbered males, and clonal diversity was possibly underestimated.

CDR1 and CDR2 (germline): SGDLS, YYNGEE. The CDR3 length is 14 residues. The V end lost 0 bases, the J end lost 3 bases, and 9 bases lay between the germline ends. Clones were read by immunoSEQ multiplex PCR, and TCRdb kept only the in-frame ones, dropping some. The sample includes under 150,000 clones, 93% of them seen just once. Material: peripheral blood, obtained on day 0 of AZD1222 vaccination. V usage is TRBV9 and J usage is TRBJ1-2; TRBD1 might be the D (5 bases). The clonotype comes from an adult in good health. The CDR3 here is CASSVGGGDYGYTF. DNA for the CDR3: TGTGCCAGCAGCGTAGGGGGCGGAGACTATGGCTACACCTTC.